This T cell receptor (beta chain) was captured by sequencing in a study of identical twins. General study points: High-abundance cord blood beta clonotypes had fewer insertions; memory repertoires showed none. Partly confounded zero-insertion analyses could result from invariant MAIT and iNKT cells.

This CDR3 region has 14 residues. V dropped 5 bases and J dropped 3; count of bases not matched to a gene: 7. Germline V gives CDR1 LNHNV, CDR2 YYDKDF (reference sequence). Concerning this clonotype: The antigen is not known.

Each CDR3 protein gets one entry after TCRdb re-called the 5' RACE reads with MiXCR. This table holds under 900,000 distinct CDR3 sequences, 18% found once. Another study also made use of these data, one on T cells expressing NK-cell markers. Per that study: The contribution of dominant NKG2C+ clonotypes to CD8+ T cells in several donors was about 1.0-7.0%.

The material sequenced was PBMCs. The rearrangement joins TRBV15 to TRBJ2-7; the match to TRBD1 covers 7 bases. The sequence was collected from a woman under 30 in good health. DNA for the CDR3: TGTGCCACCAGCGCCAAGACAGGGTTCTACGAGCAGTACTTC. This sequence encodes CATSAKTGFYEQYF.